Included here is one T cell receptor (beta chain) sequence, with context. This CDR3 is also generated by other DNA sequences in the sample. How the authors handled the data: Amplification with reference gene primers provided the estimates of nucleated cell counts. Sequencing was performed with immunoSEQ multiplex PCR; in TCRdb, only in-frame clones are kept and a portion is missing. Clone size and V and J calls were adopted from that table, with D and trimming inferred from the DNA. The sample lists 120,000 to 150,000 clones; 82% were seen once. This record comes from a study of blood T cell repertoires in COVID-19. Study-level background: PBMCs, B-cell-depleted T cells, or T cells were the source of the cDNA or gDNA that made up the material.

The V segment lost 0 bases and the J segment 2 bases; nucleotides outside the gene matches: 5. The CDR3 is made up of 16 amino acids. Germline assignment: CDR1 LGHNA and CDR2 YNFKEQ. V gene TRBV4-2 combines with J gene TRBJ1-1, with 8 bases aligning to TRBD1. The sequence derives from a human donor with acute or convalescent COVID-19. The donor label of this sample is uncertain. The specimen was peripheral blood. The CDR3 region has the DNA TGTGCCAGCAGCCAAGAGCAGACAGGGGTCAACACTGAAGCTTTCTTT. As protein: CASSQEQTGVNTEAFF.